This T cell receptor beta chain came from a study of T cells in Graves' hyperthyroidism and ophthalmopathy. What was amplified from RNA transcripts were TCR beta CDR3 regions. First-round RT-PCR targeting the TCR CDR3 was performed with the HTBI primer set. MiXCR was run by TCRdb on the multiplex PCR reads, yielding one entry per CDR3 protein. Of 700,000 or so distinct CDR3 sequences in the sample, roughly 15% are singletons; the top ten hold around 8%. This clonotype has a handful of counts. Germline lookup yields CDR1 SGHRS and CDR2 YFSETQ. CDR3 length: 14 amino acids. The V segment lost 3 bases and the J segment 5 bases; nucleotides outside the gene matches: 7.

The chain employs TRBV5-1 and TRBJ2-7; 8 positions agree with TRBD1. The clonotype originates from a man between 18 and 29 years old with Graves' hyperthyroidism. Source material: blood. The CDR3 nucleotides read TGCGCCAGCAGCTCCGACAGGGGATCCGACGAGCAGTACTTC. This translates into CASSSDRGSDEQYF.